This T cell receptor (beta chain) appears in the sequencing data of a study of circulating and synovial CD4+ cells in juvenile arthritis. Sequenced by immunoSEQ multiplex PCR; TCRdb stores in-frame clones only, minus some. The table includes fewer than 35,000 clones, just over 90% detected once. Germline V gene lookup returns CDR1 SGHVS and CDR2 FQNEAQ. V was clipped by 5 bases and J by 8 bases; unmatched bases: 16. CDR3 size: 17 residues. The J gene is TRBJ2-1, the V gene TRBV7-8, with TRBD2 identical over 9 bases. Sequences were obtained from CD4+ T cells from blood. The source is a human donor with juvenile idiopathic arthritis. The CDR3 reads CASSPQRVSGRRDEQFF. The CDR3 DNA sequence: TGTGCCAGCAGCCCACAGAGGGTTAGCGGGAGAAGGGATGAGCAGTTCTTC. The whole variable domain, remainder taken from reference TRBV7-8 and TRBJ2-1, is GAGVSQSPRYKVAKRGQDVALRCDPISGHVSLFWYQQALGQGPEFLTYFQNEAQLDKSGLPSDRFFAERPEGSVSTLKIQRTQQEDSAVYLCASSPQRVSGRRDEQFFGPGTRLTVL.